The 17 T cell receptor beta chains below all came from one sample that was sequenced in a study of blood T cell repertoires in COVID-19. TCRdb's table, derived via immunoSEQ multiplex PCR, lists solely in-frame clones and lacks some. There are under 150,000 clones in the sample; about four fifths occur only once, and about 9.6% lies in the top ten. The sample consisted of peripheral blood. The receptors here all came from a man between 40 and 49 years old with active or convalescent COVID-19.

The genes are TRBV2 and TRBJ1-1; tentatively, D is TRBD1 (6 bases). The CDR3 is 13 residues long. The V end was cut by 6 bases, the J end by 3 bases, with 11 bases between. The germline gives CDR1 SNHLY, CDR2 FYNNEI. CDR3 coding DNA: TGTGCCAGCAGAGACCAGGGGTACACTGAAGCTTTCTTT. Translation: CASRDQGYTEAFF. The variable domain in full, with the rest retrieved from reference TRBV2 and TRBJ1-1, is EPEVTQTPSHQVTQMGQEVILRCVPISNHLYFYWYRQILGQKVEFLVSFYNNEISEKSEIFDDQFSVERPDGSNFTLKIRSTKLEDSAMYFCASRDQGYTEAFFGQGTRLTVV.

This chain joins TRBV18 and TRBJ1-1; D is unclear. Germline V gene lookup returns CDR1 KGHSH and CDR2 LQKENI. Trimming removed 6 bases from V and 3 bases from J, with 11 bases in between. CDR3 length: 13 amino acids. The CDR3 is CASSTVSDTEAFF. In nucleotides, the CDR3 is TGTGCCAGCTCTACAGTGAGTGACACTGAAGCTTTCTTT. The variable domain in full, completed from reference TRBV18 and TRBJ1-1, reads NAGVMQNPRHLVRRRGQEARLRCSPMKGHSHVYWYRQLPEEGLKFMVYLQKENIIDESGMPKERFSAEFPKEGPSILRIQQVVRGDSAAYFCASSTVSDTEAFFGQGTRLTVV.

The CDR3 nucleotides read TGTGCCAGCAGTTATCAGTCAGGCTACGAGCAGTACTTC. The encoded protein is CASSYQSGYEQYF. This rearrangement joins TRBV12-3 or TRBV12-4 to TRBJ2-7; no reliable D call. The CDR3 has 13 residues. V was cut by 4 bases and J by 3 bases, with 10 bases left in between.

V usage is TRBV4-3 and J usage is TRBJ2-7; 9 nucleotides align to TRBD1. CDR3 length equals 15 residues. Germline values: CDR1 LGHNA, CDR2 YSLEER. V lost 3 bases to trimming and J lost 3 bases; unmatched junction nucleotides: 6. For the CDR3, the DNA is TGCGCCAGCAGCCAGGCCGGGACAGGGAACTACGAGCAGTACTTC. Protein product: CASSQAGTGNYEQYF.

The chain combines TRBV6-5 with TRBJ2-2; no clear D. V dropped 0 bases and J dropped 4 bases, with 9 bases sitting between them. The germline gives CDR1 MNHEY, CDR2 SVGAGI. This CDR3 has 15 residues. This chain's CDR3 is CASSYSALVTGELFF. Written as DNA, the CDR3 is TGTGCCAGCAGTTACTCCGCCCTAGTCACCGGGGAGCTGTTTTTT.

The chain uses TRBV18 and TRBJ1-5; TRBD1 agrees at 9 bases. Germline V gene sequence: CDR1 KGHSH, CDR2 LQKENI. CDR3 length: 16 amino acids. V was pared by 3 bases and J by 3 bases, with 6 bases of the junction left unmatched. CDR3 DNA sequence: TGTGCCAGCTCACCCCCCGGGACAGGGCCCAATCAGCCCCAGCATTTT. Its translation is CASSPPGTGPNQPQHF.

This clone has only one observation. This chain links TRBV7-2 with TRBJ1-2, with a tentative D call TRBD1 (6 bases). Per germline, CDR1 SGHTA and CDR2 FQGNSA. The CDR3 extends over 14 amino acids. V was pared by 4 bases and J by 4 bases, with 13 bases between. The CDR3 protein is CASSSVGTTYGYTF. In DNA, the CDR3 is TGTGCCAGCAGCTCCGTCGGGACAACCTATGGCTACACCTTC.

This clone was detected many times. CDR3 DNA sequence: TGTGCCAGCGATGGGGGACAGGGGGCATTCGCCTATAATTCACCCCTCCACTTT. It translates to CASDGGQGAFAYNSPLHF. This chain uses TRBV7-9 with TRBJ1-6; 12 positions agree with TRBD1. Germline-derived CDR1 and CDR2 are SEHNR and FQNEAQ (reference sequence). Trimming at V came to 8 bases and at J to 2 bases, leaving 10 bases not matched to a gene. The CDR3 is 18 amino acids. Combining the CDR3 with reference TRBV7-9 and TRBJ1-6 gives the whole variable domain DTGVSQNPRHKITKRGQNVTFRCDPISEHNRLYWYRQTLGQGPEFLTYFQNEAQLEKSRLLSDRFSAERPKGSFSTLEIQRTEQGDSAMYLCASDGGQGAFAYNSPLHFGNGTRLTVT.

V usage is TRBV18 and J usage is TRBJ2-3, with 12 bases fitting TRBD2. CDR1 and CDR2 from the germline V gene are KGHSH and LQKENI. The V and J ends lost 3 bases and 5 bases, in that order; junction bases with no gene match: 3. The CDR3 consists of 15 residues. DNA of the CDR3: TGTGCCAGCTCACCCCCGGGACTAGCGGGAGATACGCAGTATTTT. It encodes CASSPPGLAGDTQYF.

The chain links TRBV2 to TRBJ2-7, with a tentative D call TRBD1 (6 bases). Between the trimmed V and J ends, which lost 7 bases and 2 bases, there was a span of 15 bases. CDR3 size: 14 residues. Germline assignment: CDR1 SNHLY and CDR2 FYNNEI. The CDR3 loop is CASTIGTHTYEQYF. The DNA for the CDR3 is TGTGCCAGCACAATCGGGACACACACCTACGAGCAGTACTTC.

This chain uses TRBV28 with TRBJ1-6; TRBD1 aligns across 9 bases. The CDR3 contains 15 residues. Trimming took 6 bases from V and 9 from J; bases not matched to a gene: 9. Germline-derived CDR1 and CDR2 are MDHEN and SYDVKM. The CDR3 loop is CASRPTGGLGSPLHF. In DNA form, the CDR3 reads TGTGCCAGCAGACCCACAGGGGGCTTGGGTTCACCCCTCCACTTT.

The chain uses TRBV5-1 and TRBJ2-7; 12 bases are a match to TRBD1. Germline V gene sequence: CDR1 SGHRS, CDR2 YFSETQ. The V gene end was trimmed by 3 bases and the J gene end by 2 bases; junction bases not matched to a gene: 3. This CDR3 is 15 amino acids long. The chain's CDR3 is CASSSGQGATYEQYF. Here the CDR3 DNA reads TGCGCCAGCAGCTCGGGACAGGGGGCTACCTACGAGCAGTACTTC.

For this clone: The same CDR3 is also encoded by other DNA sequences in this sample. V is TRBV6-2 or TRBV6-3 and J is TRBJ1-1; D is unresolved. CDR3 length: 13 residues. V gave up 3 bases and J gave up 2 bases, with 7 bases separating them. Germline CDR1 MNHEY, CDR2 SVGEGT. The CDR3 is CASSYTGNTEAFF. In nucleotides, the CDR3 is TGTGCCAGCAGTTATACGGGAAACACTGAAGCTTTCTTT.

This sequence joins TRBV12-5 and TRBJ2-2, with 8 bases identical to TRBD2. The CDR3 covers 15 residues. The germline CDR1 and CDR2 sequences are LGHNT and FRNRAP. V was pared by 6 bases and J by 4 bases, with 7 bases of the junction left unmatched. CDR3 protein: CASGLAGSGTGELFF. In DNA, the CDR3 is TGTGCTAGTGGGTTAGCGGGGTCGGGCACCGGGGAGCTGTTTTTT.

This chain's CDR3 is CATLGQVVHEQYF. The CDR3 bases are TGTGCCACGCTGGGACAGGTCGTCCACGAGCAGTACTTC. The chain recombines TRBV10-3 with TRBJ2-7, with 8 bases fitting TRBD1. V was clipped by 10 bases and J by 5 bases; unmatched bases: 10. This CDR3 has 13 residues. The germline V gene has CDR1 ENHRY and CDR2 SYGVKD.

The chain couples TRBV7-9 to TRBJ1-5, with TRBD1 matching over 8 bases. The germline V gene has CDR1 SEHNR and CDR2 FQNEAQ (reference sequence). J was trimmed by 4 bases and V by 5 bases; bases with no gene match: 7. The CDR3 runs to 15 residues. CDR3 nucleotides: TGTGCCAGCAGCCAGGGGGCCCAGGGGAATCAGCCCCAGCATTTT. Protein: CASSQGAQGNQPQHF. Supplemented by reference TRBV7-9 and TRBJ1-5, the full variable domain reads DTGVSQNPRHKITKRGQNVTFRCDPISEHNRLYWYRQTLGQGPEFLTYFQNEAQLEKSRLLSDRFSAERPKGSFSTLEIQRTEQGDSAMYLCASSQGAQGNQPQHFGDGTRLSIL.

CDR3 sequence reads: CAWSVPGTGASPLHF. In nucleotides, the CDR3 is TGTGCCTGGAGTGTACCCGGGACAGGAGCGTCACCCCTCCACTTT. The chain uses TRBV30 and TRBJ1-6; 8 nucleotides match TRBD1. V shed 0 bases and J 10 bases; nucleotides not matched to a gene: 8. The CDR3 totals 15 residues. Germline CDR1 is GTSNPN and CDR2 is SVGIG (reference sequence).